This TCR beta chain was found in a study of memory CD4+ T cells and cytomegalovirus serostatus. Study details: Of the healthy Belgian adults, fewer than 10 were CMV seropositive and more than 20 seronegative.

The sort gate was single viable CD3+CD4+CD8-CD45RO+ cells for memory CD4+ T cells. Positive selection with CD4 microbeads enriched total CD4+ T cells. Some clones are missing from TCRdb's copy, which holds only in-frame ones; the method was immunoSEQ multiplex PCR. The data contain over 40,000 clones, 65% to 85% of them singletons. Germline V lookup: CDR1 MNHNY, CDR2 SVGAGI (reference sequence). V was clipped by 5 bases and J by 6 bases, with 11 bases between them. The CDR3 has 13 residues. The chain recombines TRBV6-6 with TRBJ1-5, with a tentative D call TRBD1 (5 bases). The receptor was derived from an adult in good health and CMV-seronegative. The sample consisted of memory CD4+ T cells from blood. CDR3 protein: CASSPPGVQPQHF. For the CDR3, the DNA is TGTGCCAGCAGTCCCCCGGGGGTTCAGCCCCAGCATTTT.